Following are 15 T cell receptor beta chains from one sample sequenced in a study of Ad26.COV2.S vaccination and SARS-CoV-2 variants. Sample treatment: roughly 20 received Ad26.COV2.S at low or high dose, single or two shots; 5 received placebo; per-sample allocation not given. Specimens were obtained on day 63 following the first vaccine or placebo injection. The data were produced by immunoSEQ multiplex PCR, yet TCRdb's version contains in-frame clones alone and is incomplete. This table has about 320,000 clones, roughly 90% appearing once. The sample here was peripheral blood, taken in a trial of Ad26.COV2.S vaccine versus placebo. The receptors stem from a person aged 18 to 59 who received the Ad26.COV2.S COVID-19 vaccine or a placebo.

J is TRBJ2-1 and V is TRBV18, with D perhaps TRBD2 (5 bases). The length of the CDR3 is 14 residues. Trimming removed 0 bases at V and 12 bases at J, with 15 bases between. In germline, CDR1 is KGHSH, CDR2 LQKENI. CDR3 nucleotide sequence: TGTGCCAGCTCACCACCGGAGGTGGGAGTGGGGCAGTTCTTC. Its protein is CASSPPEVGVGQFF.

This rearrangement joins TRBV7-2 to TRBJ1-2; the match to TRBD1 covers 11 bases. V was clipped by 5 bases and J by 5 bases; unmatched bases: 7. The CDR3 length is 15 residues. The V gene's germline CDR1 is SGHTA and CDR2 FQGNSA. As DNA, the CDR3 is TGTGCCAGCAGCCTTCGGACAGGGGGCGGGTATGGCTACACCTTC. Amino acid sequence: CASSLRTGGGYGYTF.

The rearrangement links TRBV3-1 (or the pseudogene TRBV3-2) to TRBJ1-4, with 8 bases lining up with TRBD1. The CDR3 totals 15 residues. Per germline, CDR1 LGHDT and CDR2 YNNKEL (reference sequence). Unmatched junction bases numbered 6, after V lost 4 bases and J lost 5 bases. As DNA, the CDR3 is TGTGCCAGCAGCCCCGCGGGACAGGAAAATGAAAAACTGTTTTTT. Translating it yields CASSPAGQENEKLFF.

V gene TRBV6-1 combines with J gene TRBJ2-3; TRBD2 agrees at 11 bases. Looked up from germline, CDR1 is MNHNS and CDR2 is SASEGT. The CDR3 is made up of 15 amino acids. V lost 2 bases to trimming and J lost 4 bases; unmatched junction nucleotides: 2. The DNA for the CDR3 is TGTGCCAGCAGTGAAACTAGCGGGGGTCCAGATACGCAGTATTTT. The encoded protein is CASSETSGGPDTQYF.

A single count supports this clone. The J gene is TRBJ2-1, the V gene TRBV13; tentative D call: TRBD1 (5 bases). The V end was cut by 0 bases, the J end by 8 bases, with 17 bases between. CDR1 is PRHDT and CDR2 is FYEKMQ in the germline V gene (reference sequence). CDR3 length: 16 amino acids. The CDR3 DNA sequence: TGTGCCAGCAGCTTAGGCGGTCTAGGGGTATCATATGAGCAGTTCTTC. Amino acids: CASSLGGLGVSYEQFF.

This clone was found once. The rearrangement joins TRBV21-1 to TRBJ1-4; the D call TRBD1 from the table was never checked on the DNA. TRBV21-1 is a listed pseudogene. This CDR3 comprises 19 residues. This chain's CDR3 is CASSKGKPGQRATNEKLFF. CDR3 bases: TGTGCCAGCAGCAAAGGGAAGCCGGGACAGCGTGCAACTAATGAAAAACTGTTTTTT.

V usage is TRBV5-1 and J usage is TRBJ2-1; 9 bases agree with TRBD2. Germline-derived CDR1 and CDR2 are SGHRS and YFSETQ. V trimming: 4 bases; J trimming: 5 bases; junction bases outside the gene matches: 16. CDR3 size: 18 residues. The DNA for the CDR3 is TGCGCCAGCAGCCTAGGGACTAGCCTTTACCTCGTAGACAATGAGCAGTTCTTC. Protein sequence: CASSLGTSLYLVDNEQFF.

The chain employs TRBV4-3 and TRBJ2-1, with D unclear. Germline V CDR1 and CDR2: LGHNA, YSLEER. Trimming removed 0 bases from V and 7 bases from J, with 13 bases in between. CDR3 size: 15 residues. CDR3 DNA: TGCGCCAGCAGCCAAGAAGGCCTTGGCCGAAATGAGCAGTTCTTC. The encoded protein is CASSQEGLGRNEQFF.

The CDR3 bases are TGCGCCAGCAGCCAAGACCGTAGCAATCAGCCCCAGCATTTT. Translated, it gives CASSQDRSNQPQHF. The rearrangement joins TRBV4-3 to TRBJ1-5; D remains unclear. Germline V gene lookup returns CDR1 LGHNA and CDR2 YSLEER. The germline V and J ends were trimmed by 0 bases and 0 bases, with 3 bases remaining between them. This CDR3 spans 14 amino acids.

The chain links TRBV14 to TRBJ2-5; 16 bases fit TRBD2. The CDR3 length is 18 residues. The trim removed 4 bases at V and 7 bases at J, leaving 12 bases unmatched. Germline V gene lookup returns CDR1 SGHDN and CDR2 FVKESK. For the CDR3, the DNA is TGTGCCAGCAGCCCCGGGACTAGCGGGGGGGCGTCATGGAGGACCCAGTACTTC. Translation: CASSPGTSGGASWRTQYF.

The V and J genes are TRBV5-1 and TRBJ2-5; 7 positions agree with TRBD2. J lost 3 bases, V lost 2 bases, and 7 bases had no gene match. The CDR3 contains 15 residues. Germline lookup yields CDR1 SGHRS and CDR2 YFSETQ. The CDR3, as DNA: TGCGCCAGCAGCTTAGGGATCGGGGGGAAAGAGACCCAGTACTTC. It yields the protein CASSLGIGGKETQYF.

This chain uses TRBV9 with TRBJ2-3, with D possibly matching TRBD2 (5 bases). The CDR3 is 11 residues long. The germline V gene has CDR1 SGDLS and CDR2 YYNGEE. V shed 7 bases and J shed 4 bases, with 7 bases lying between them. DNA for the CDR3: TGTGCCAGCGCGGAGGCAGATACGCAGTATTTT. Protein sequence: CASAEADTQYF.

This clone showed up just a few times. The gene calls are TRBV19 and TRBJ1-2; 9 nucleotides agree with TRBD1. Germline V gene sequence: CDR1 LNHDA, CDR2 SQIVND (reference sequence). Trimming removed 4 bases from V and 7 bases from J; junction bases left unmatched: 7. The CDR3 contains 14 residues. CDR3 protein: CASSSRDREVGYTF. Written as DNA, the CDR3 is TGTGCCAGTAGTAGCCGGGACAGGGAGGTTGGCTACACCTTC.

CDR3 sequence reads: CASSLFPPRQGGNQPQHF. The DNA of the CDR3 is TGCGCCAGCAGCCTATTTCCACCACGACAGGGAGGCAATCAGCCCCAGCATTTT. The V and J genes are TRBV4-1 and TRBJ1-5; 7 bases fit TRBD1. The germline V gene has CDR1 MGHRA and CDR2 YSYEKL. Losses at the gene ends were 4 bases for V and 2 bases for J; bases not matched to a gene: 14. This CDR3 has 18 amino acids.

J is TRBJ2-2 and V is TRBV12-3 or TRBV12-4; the D gene is possibly TRBD2 (6 bases). This CDR3 is 13 amino acids long. The V gene lost 8 bases and the J gene lost 5 bases, with 12 bases spanning the gap. The CDR3 is CASDPGRTGELFF. Here the CDR3 DNA reads TGTGCCAGCGACCCCGGGAGAACCGGGGAGCTGTTTTTT.